The clone carrying this T cell receptor beta chain was seen only a few times. Its antigen is still unknown. The source of the sample is a study of early T cells in non-severe SARS-CoV-2 infection. Study-wide background: Unsorted whole blood bulk RNA was sequenced, with unpaired chains.

General study findings and limits: Matching with VDJdb favored anti-spike CD8 responses (missing private and CD4 specificities).

cDNA molecules, individually, were tagged with unique molecular identifiers. TCRdb ran MiXCR on the 5' RACE reads and lists one entry per CDR3 protein. The data hold around 89,000 distinct CDR3 sequences, with roughly 15% observed a single time. Sequencing was carried out using whole blood. This TCR was recovered from an adult who was a healthcare worker with PCR-confirmed SARS-CoV-2 infection or an uninfected control (not recorded which).

The chain's CDR3 is CSAQPGTGLLGTEAFF. The CDR3 coding sequence is TGCAGTGCTCAACCCGGGACAGGGCTATTAGGTACTGAAGCTTTCTTT. The chain joins TRBV20-1 to TRBJ1-1, with 9 bases lining up with TRBD1. In germline, CDR1 is DFQATT, CDR2 SNEGSKA (reference sequence). Trimming at V came to 5 bases and at J to 5 bases, leaving 15 bases not matched to a gene. CDR3 length: 16 amino acids.